The present TCR beta chain was sequenced within a study of blood T cell repertoires in COVID-19. At the level of the study: Acute-phase and convalescent COVID-19 samples originated in the United States, Italy and Spain. T cells, B-cell-depleted T cells, or PBMCs provided the cDNA or gDNA that served as material.

Trimming pared 0 bases from V and 8 bases from J, leaving 18 bases between. This CDR3 is 16 amino acids long. CDR1 is MNHNS and CDR2 is SASEGT in the germline V gene. Authors' data handling: Scientists estimated how many nucleated cells there were by amplifying reference gene primers. The data were produced by immunoSEQ multiplex PCR, yet TCRdb's version contains in-frame clones alone and is incomplete. That table furnishes V, J and clone size, whereas the DNA furnished D and trimming. Here the sample spans 150,000 or so clones, approximately 85% being singletons. The specimen sequenced was peripheral blood. The J gene is TRBJ2-3, the V gene TRBV6-1; tentatively, D is TRBD2 (6 bases). This clonotype originated in a man in his sixties with COVID-19, enrolled during active disease. The CDR3 DNA reads TGTGCCAGCAGTGAAGCTAGCGGAGGGCTCTGGGGTACGCAGTATTTT. Encoded protein: CASSEASGGLWGTQYF.